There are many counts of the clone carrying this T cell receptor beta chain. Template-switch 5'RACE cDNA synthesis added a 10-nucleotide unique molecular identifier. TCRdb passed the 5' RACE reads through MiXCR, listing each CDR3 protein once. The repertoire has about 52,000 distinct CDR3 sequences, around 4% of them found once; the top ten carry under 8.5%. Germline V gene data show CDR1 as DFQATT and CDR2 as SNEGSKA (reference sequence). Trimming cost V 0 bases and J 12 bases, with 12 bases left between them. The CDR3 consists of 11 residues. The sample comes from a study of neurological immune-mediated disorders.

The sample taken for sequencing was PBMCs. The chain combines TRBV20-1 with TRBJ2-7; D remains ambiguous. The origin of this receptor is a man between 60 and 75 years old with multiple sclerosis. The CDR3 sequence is CSARENTSPYF. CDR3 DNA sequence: TGCAGTGCTAGAGAGAACACTTCCCCGTACTTC.